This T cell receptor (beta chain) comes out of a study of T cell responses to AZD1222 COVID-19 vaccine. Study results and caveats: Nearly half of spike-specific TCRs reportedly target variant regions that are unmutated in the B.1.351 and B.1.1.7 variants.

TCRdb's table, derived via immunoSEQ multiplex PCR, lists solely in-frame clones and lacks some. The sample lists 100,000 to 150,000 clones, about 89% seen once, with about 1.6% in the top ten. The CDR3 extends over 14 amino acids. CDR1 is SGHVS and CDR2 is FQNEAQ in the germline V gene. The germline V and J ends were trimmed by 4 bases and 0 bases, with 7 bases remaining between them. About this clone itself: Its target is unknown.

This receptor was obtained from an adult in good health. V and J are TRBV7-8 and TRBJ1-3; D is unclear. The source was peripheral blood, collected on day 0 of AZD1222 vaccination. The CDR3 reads CASSSRRSGNTIYF. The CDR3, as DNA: TGTGCCAGCAGCTCCCGGCGCTCTGGAAACACCATATATTTT.